The 30 T cell receptor beta chains in this list originate from one sample, sequenced in a study of blood T cells in healthy people across ages. It was with a sample-barcoded 5' primer and a J-beta primer mix that a second PCR of roughly 6 to 12 cycles was run. Each CDR3 protein gets one entry after TCRdb re-called the 5' RACE reads with MiXCR. The table has over 750,000 distinct CDR3 sequences, about 25% seen once. This sample was also put to use in a study of T cells of mothers and their children.

Material: blood. The receptors come from a boy aged 5-17 years in good health.

The CDR3: CASSLEGTHYNEQFF. As DNA, the CDR3 is TGTGCCAGCAGCTTAGAAGGGACTCATTACAATGAGCAGTTCTTC. The chain has TRBV7-2 and TRBJ2-5, with a weak D call TRBD2 (6 bases). The DNA end is more similar to TRBJ2-1, so the J call may be wrong. CDR1 and CDR2 from the germline V gene are SGHTA and FQGNSA. This CDR3 comprises 15 residues.

The CDR3: CASSTAGTSGLNEQYF. CDR3 DNA sequence: TGTGCCAGCAGTACCGCCGGGACTAGCGGGCTCAACGAGCAGTACTTC. The chain uses TRBV6-2 or TRBV6-3 and TRBJ2-5, with 12 positions matching TRBD2. The better agreement between TRBJ2-7 and the DNA end casts doubt on the J call. The CDR3 sequence is 16 residues long. In germline, CDR1 is MNHEY, CDR2 SVGEGT.

The rearrangement links TRBV28 to TRBJ2-7; D possibly corresponds to TRBD1 (6 bases). The DNA matches TRBJ2-5 better at its end, which makes the J call doubtful. The CDR3 is 14 residues long. Germline V gene lookup returns CDR1 MDHEN and CDR2 SYDVKM. The CDR3 nucleotides read TGTGCCAGCAGTTTCAGAACAGGGCTAGAGACCCAGTACTTC. The encoded protein is CASSFRTGLETQYF.

The chain is built from TRBV6-2 or TRBV6-3 and TRBJ2-7; the D call may be TRBD1 or TRBD2 (5 bases each). CDR3 length: 15 amino acids. Trimming pared 5 bases from V and 7 bases from J, leaving 21 bases between. Germline assignment: CDR1 MNHEY and CDR2 SVGEGT. In nucleotides, the CDR3 is TGTGCCAGCAGTCCAGGGACCCCGCGATCCTGGGAGCAGTACTTC. Protein product: CASSPGTPRSWEQYF.

A few counts support this clonotype. The chain couples TRBV20-1 to TRBJ2-7; 7 bases are a match to TRBD1. V lost 6 bases and J lost 4; bases outside the gene matches: 9. In germline, CDR1 is DFQATT, CDR2 SNEGSKA (reference sequence). The CDR3 runs 13 residues. This CDR3 reads CSARRTGVYEQYF. CDR3 in DNA: TGCAGTGCCAGGAGGACAGGCGTATACGAGCAGTACTTC.

The genes are TRBV7-9 and TRBJ2-5, with 11 bases matching TRBD2. CDR3 size: 14 residues. CDR1 SEHNR and CDR2 FQNEAQ come from the germline V gene (reference sequence). The trim removed 8 bases at V and 3 bases at J, leaving 5 bases unmatched. The CDR3 coding sequence is TGTGCCAGCCAACTAGCGGGAGTGGAAGAGACCCAGTACTTC. Protein product: CASQLAGVEETQYF.

Details on this clonotype: The junction does not match germline at one end; this may be a read error. CDR3 DNA: TGTGCCAGTAGTTCCAACCCCCGCGGACCCCTAGCAAAAGTTTTC. It yields the protein CASSSNPRGPLAKVF. The chain carries TRBV19 and TRBJ2-1, with D maybe TRBD2 (5 bases). Germline V gene sequence: CDR1 LNHDA, CDR2 SQIVND (reference sequence). This CDR3 spans 15 amino acids.

This clonotype has more than one count but fewer than ten. This sequence joins TRBV7-3 and TRBJ2-1; 14 bases agree with TRBD2. V shed 5 bases and J 2 bases; nucleotides not matched to a gene: 8. CDR1 and CDR2 from the germline V gene are SGHTA and FQGTGA. The CDR3 is 18 amino acids. This CDR3 reads CASSPGLAGVGPYNEQFF. The CDR3 nucleotides read TGTGCCAGCAGCCCGGGACTAGCGGGAGTTGGACCCTACAATGAGCAGTTCTTC.

This clonotype was recorded many times. The rearrangement links TRBV7-2 to TRBJ2-6; D uncertain. The CDR3 spans 14 residues. CDR1 is SGHTA, CDR2 FQGNSA, per germline. Deletions cut 5 bases from V and 0 bases from J, with 5 bases between. As DNA, the CDR3 is TGTGCCAGCAGCCCTTCCTCTGGGGCCAACGTCCTGACTTTC. Amino acids: CASSPSSGANVLTF. Using reference TRBV7-2 and TRBJ2-6 for the parts outside the CDR3, the full variable domain is GAGVSQSPSNKVTEKGKDVELRCDPISGHTALYWYRQSLGQGLEFLIYFQGNSAPDKSGLPSDRFSAERTGGSVSTLTIQRTQQEDSAVYLCASSPSSGANVLTFGAGSRLTVL.

This clonotype occurred a few times. The chain uses TRBV7-2 and TRBJ2-3; D might be TRBD1 (6 bases). Germline CDR1 and CDR2: SGHTA and FQGNSA. V was trimmed by 5 bases and J by 1 base, leaving 10 bases between them. The CDR3 sequence is 14 residues long. The DNA of the CDR3 is TGTGCCAGCAGCCTCGGACAGCGCACAGATACGCAGTATTTT. This gives the protein CASSLGQRTDTQYF.

This clonotype has ten or more counts. V is TRBV7-3 and J is TRBJ2-5; 13 positions agree with TRBD2. The germline CDR1 and CDR2 sequences are SGHTA and FQGTGA. CDR3 size: 15 residues. V lost 4 bases and J lost 2; bases outside the gene matches: 1. The CDR3 DNA sequence: TGTGCCAGCAGCTCGGGACTAGCGGGACAAGAGACCCAGTACTTC. Translating gives CASSSGLAGQETQYF.

There are a few counts of this clonotype. The chain is built from TRBV12-3 or TRBV12-4 and TRBJ1-3; D may be TRBD1 (6 bases). The germline V and J ends were trimmed by 3 bases and 0 bases, with 9 bases remaining between them. The CDR3 sequence is 15 residues long. This CDR3 is CASSFLGASGNTIYF. In DNA, the CDR3 is TGTGCCAGCAGTTTTTTGGGGGCCTCTGGAAACACCATATATTTT.

CDR3 loop: CASSYIPLAGKETQYF. Written as DNA, the CDR3 is TGTGCCAGCAGTTACATCCCACTAGCGGGAAAAGAGACCCAGTACTTC. This chain uses TRBV6-6 with TRBJ2-5, with 10 bases matching TRBD2. Germline CDR1 is MNHNY and CDR2 is SVGAGI (reference sequence). The CDR3 is 16 amino acids. The ends lost 2 bases at V and 3 bases at J; junction bases unmatched: 6.

The chain has TRBV5-1 and TRBJ2-5, with TRBD1 matching 9 bases. The CDR3 extends over 14 amino acids. The V gene end was trimmed by 9 bases and the J gene end by 5 bases; junction bases not matched to a gene: 11. CDR1 SGHRS and CDR2 YFSETQ come from the germline V gene. CDR3 protein: CATSRTGVMETQYF. CDR3 bases: TGCGCCACCTCCCGGACAGGGGTGATGGAGACCCAGTACTTC.

The chain employs TRBV13 and TRBJ2-7; D may match TRBD1 or TRBD2 (7 bases each). V lost 5 bases, J lost 1 base, and 12 bases lay in between. CDR3 length: 14 residues. Germline V gene data show CDR1 as PRHDT and CDR2 as FYEKMQ (reference sequence). The CDR3, as DNA: TGTGCCAGCAGCCCCAGGGGGGGTTCCTACGAGCAGTACTTC. Its protein is CASSPRGGSYEQYF.

This clonotype was detected only a few times. The chain is built from TRBV20-1 and TRBJ2-7; 8 bases match TRBD1. The CDR3 is made up of 13 amino acids. Germline lookup yields CDR1 DFQATT and CDR2 SNEGSKA (reference sequence). The trim removed 3 bases at V and 3 bases at J, leaving 4 bases unmatched. CDR3 sequence (DNA): TGCAGTGCTAGCGGCGGACAGGGCTACGAGCAGTACTTC. This gives the protein CSASGGQGYEQYF.

This clonotype was seen a handful of times. The gene calls are TRBV6-5 and TRBJ2-5; D perhaps matches TRBD2 (6 bases). The CDR3 consists of 13 residues. The ends were cut back, 6 bases at V and 2 bases at J, with 10 bases in the middle. The germline V gene encodes CDR1 MNHEY and CDR2 SVGAGI. The CDR3 region is CASRSGTQETQYF. In nucleotides, the CDR3 is TGTGCCAGCAGATCCGGGACTCAAGAGACCCAGTACTTC.

This clonotype was counted once. The chain is built from TRBV7-9 and TRBJ1-4, with TRBD1 matching 7 bases. The CDR3 runs 15 residues. CDR1 is SEHNR and CDR2 is FQNEAQ in the germline V gene (reference sequence). Trimming removed 1 base from V and 8 bases from J; junction bases left unmatched: 7. CDR3: CASSLVIGGREKLFF. The CDR3 DNA follows: TGTGCCAGCAGCTTAGTCATAGGGGGCCGAGAAAAACTGTTTTTT.

The rearrangement links TRBV27 to TRBJ2-1; no clear D. The CDR3 has 14 residues. V shed 0 bases and J shed 8 bases, with 11 bases lying between them. Per the germline V gene, CDR1 is MNHEY and CDR2 is SMNVEV (reference sequence). The CDR3 sequence: CASSLSPPLYEQFF. In nucleotides, the CDR3 is TGTGCCAGCAGTTTATCGCCTCCTCTCTATGAGCAGTTCTTC.

This clonotype was detected only a few times. CDR3 sequence reads: CASSREAGLDTEAFF. The CDR3 DNA reads as TGTGCCAGCAGCCGTGAGGCCGGTTTGGACACTGAAGCTTTCTTT. The rearrangement uses TRBV3-1 and TRBJ1-1; D is unclear. The CDR3 length is 15 residues. Deletions cut 4 bases from V and 3 bases from J, with 15 bases between. Germline values: CDR1 LGHDT, CDR2 YNNKEL (reference sequence).

This chain joins TRBV6-6 and TRBJ2-1; D not resolved. V was shortened by 6 bases and J by 8 bases, with 14 bases between the two germline ends. Germline V gene data show CDR1 as MNHNY and CDR2 as SVGAGI (reference sequence). CDR3 length: 13 residues. As DNA, the CDR3 is TGTGCCAGCAGGGTGGTTTACAATGATGAGCAGTTCTTC. Amino acid sequence: CASRVVYNDEQFF.

This chain joins TRBV2 and TRBJ2-1; D is uncertain. Trimming cost V 2 bases and J 10 bases, with 9 bases left between them. Germline CDR1 SNHLY, CDR2 FYNNEI. The CDR3 has 12 amino acids. This chain's CDR3 is CASSERFSEQFF. Here the CDR3 DNA reads TGTGCCAGCAGTGAACGTTTTAGCGAGCAGTTCTTC.

This clonotype has a handful of counts. The chain uses TRBV15 and TRBJ1-3; no clear D gene. V dropped 0 bases and J dropped 1 base, with 13 bases sitting between them. The CDR3 extends over 17 amino acids. Germline lookup yields CDR1 LNHNV and CDR2 YYDKDF (reference sequence). The CDR3 region is CATSRDGATPSGNTIYF. DNA of the CDR3: TGTGCCACCAGCAGAGATGGAGCAACCCCGTCTGGAAACACCATATATTTT.

The chain is built from TRBV9 and TRBJ2-1; possible D gene TRBD2, 5 bases. The CDR3 totals 16 residues. Trimming removed 4 bases from V and 3 bases from J, with 17 bases in between. Germline CDR1 SGDLS, CDR2 YYNGEE. The CDR3 coding sequence is TGTGCCAGCAGCTATGAAGATAGGACTGGCTACAATGAGCAGTTCTTC. It is translated as CASSYEDRTGYNEQFF.

The table lists this clonotype with a few counts. This chain joins TRBV24-1 and TRBJ2-3, with no clear D. The CDR3 totals 14 residues. The germline gives CDR1 KGHDR, CDR2 SFDVKD. The germline V and J ends were trimmed by 1 base and 4 bases, with 8 bases remaining between them. In DNA form, the CDR3 reads TGTGCCACCAGTGATTTTCCACAGTCAGATACGCAGTATTTT. This codes for CATSDFPQSDTQYF.

J is TRBJ2-7 and V is TRBV5-1; unclear D gene. V dropped 0 bases and J dropped 0 bases, with 10 bases sitting between them. This CDR3 has 15 residues. Germline V gene data show CDR1 as SGHRS and CDR2 as YFSETQ. In DNA form, the CDR3 reads TGCGCCAGCAGCTTGGCAGTGAGAAACTCCTACGAGCAGTACTTC. This encodes CASSLAVRNSYEQYF.

The table lists this clonotype with many counts. The genes are TRBV4-3 and TRBJ1-2; 8 bases line up with TRBD1. This CDR3 contains 16 residues. V lost 0 bases to trimming and J lost 8 bases; unmatched junction nucleotides: 11. Germline V gene sequence: CDR1 LGHNA, CDR2 YSLEER. As DNA, the CDR3 is TGCGCCAGCAGCCAAGAAATAATAAGGACAGGGCGAGGCTACACCTTC. Its translation: CASSQEIIRTGRGYTF.

The chain employs TRBV5-1 and TRBJ2-3; possibly TRBD2 for D (5 bases). This CDR3 spans 14 amino acids. Trimming removed 0 bases from V and 6 bases from J, with 11 bases in between. The V gene's germline CDR1 is SGHRS and CDR2 YFSETQ. For the CDR3, the DNA is TGCGCCAGCAGCTTGGTGGTGGACTCGGATACGCAGTATTTT. It is translated as CASSLVVDSDTQYF.

The chain combines TRBV7-6 with TRBJ2-7, with no clear D. Germline V CDR1 and CDR2: SGHVS, FNYEAQ. The CDR3 runs 12 residues. V dropped 5 bases and J dropped 5 bases, with 10 bases sitting between them. In nucleotides, the CDR3 is TGTGCCAGCAGCCCAGTTTTGAACGAGCAGTACTTC. It yields the protein CASSPVLNEQYF.

The chain employs TRBV28 and TRBJ2-5, with TRBD2 matching over 15 bases. Gene TRBJ2-7 matches the end of the DNA better, so the J call may be wrong. Germline lookup yields CDR1 MDHEN and CDR2 SYDVKM. CDR3 length: 16 residues. The CDR3 DNA reads TGTGCCAGCAGTGGGACTAGCGGGAGGACCCCCTACGAGCAGTACTTC. Translating gives CASSGTSGRTPYEQYF.